What follows is one TCR beta chain and its context. Its antigen is unidentified. CDR1 is SGHRS and CDR2 is YFSETQ in the germline V gene. The CDR3 has 18 residues. V lost 10 bases, J lost 2 bases, and 14 bases stayed unmatched. The sample is drawn from a study of cytomegalovirus exposure and HLA in healthy donors. Study-level findings and limits: The only immune exposure information that was available was CMV serostatus. HLA restriction was apparent for most CMV-associated TCR beta chains in a later analysis. In an earlier analysis, productive rearrangement rates for most beta V segments clustered near 87% or 30%.

A multiplex PCR was run with 60 Vbeta primers and 13 Jbeta primers. Sequencing used immunoSEQ multiplex PCR; TCRdb keeps in-frame clones, though not all of them. This sample yields 85,000 to 95,000 clones, of which 74% are seen a single time; about 20% belongs to the top ten. The rearrangement joins TRBV5-1 to TRBJ2-5; TRBD2 matches 16 bases. This receptor was identified in a man aged 25 to 45 in good health and CMV-seropositive. Sequenced: PBMCs. CDR3 coding DNA: TGCGCCCCGAGGCCCGGGACTAGCGGGGGGGGAGGACAAGAGACCCAGTACTTC. It specifies CAPRPGTSGGGGQETQYF.